A selection of T cell receptor beta chains follows, all from one sample in a study of graft-versus-host responses after intestinal transplantation. Only in-frame clones appear in the TCRdb table, and some are missing; sequencing was by immunoSEQ multiplex PCR. The sample records 35,000 to 45,000 clones, about 95% being singletons. These receptors' antigens are unknown. The specimen comprised unstimulated CD8+ T cells sorted from spleen or lymph node cells, sampled before transplant. Receptors originate from a human donor who was the organ donor for an intestinal transplant. Both conserved end residues are part of each CDR3. The D gene is left open where the match is weak. Clone size is stated in some rows and not others, as once, few, many or a class when expanded.

d_call: -; clone_size: -; j_call: TRBJ1-1; v_call: TRBV7-8; cdr3_aa: CASSLGRNTEAFF; cdr3_nt: TGTGCCAGCAGCTTAGGTCGGAACACTGAAGCTTTCTTT
d_call: TRBD2; clone_size: -; j_call: TRBJ2-1; v_call: TRBV14; cdr3_aa: CASSQDGGTYNEQFF; cdr3_nt: TGTGCCAGCAGCCAAGACGGGGGGACCTACAATGAGCAGTTCTTC
d_call: -; clone_size: -; j_call: TRBJ1-6; v_call: TRBV27; cdr3_aa: CASSSDEGSYNSPLHF; cdr3_nt: TGTGCCAGCAGTTCTGACGAGGGGTCCTATAATTCACCCCTCCACTTT
d_call: -; clone_size: -; j_call: TRBJ1-2; v_call: TRBV27; cdr3_aa: CASSLSQRRANYGYTF; cdr3_nt: TGTGCCAGCAGTTTATCCCAACGACGGGCTAACTATGGCTACACCTTC
d_call: -; clone_size: -; j_call: TRBJ2-5; v_call: TRBV4-1; cdr3_aa: CASSQAGEEETQYF; cdr3_nt: TGCGCCAGCAGCCAGGCTGGGGAAGAAGAGACCCAGTACTTC
d_call: -; clone_size: -; j_call: TRBJ1-1; v_call: TRBV7-5; cdr3_aa: CARSPPGCGLDTEAFF; cdr3_nt: TGTGCCAGAAGCCCCCCAGGGTGCGGATTGGACACTGAAGCTTTCTTT
d_call: -; clone_size: -; j_call: TRBJ2-3; v_call: TRBV4-1; cdr3_aa: CASSQEPGWGTDTQYF; cdr3_nt: TGCGCCAGCAGCCAAGAACCAGGGTGGGGCACAGATACGCAGTATTTT
d_call: -; clone_size: -; j_call: TRBJ2-1; v_call: TRBV6-1; cdr3_aa: CASSEDWSATYNEQFF; cdr3_nt: TGTGCCAGCAGTGAAGATTGGTCAGCGACTTACAATGAGCAGTTCTTC
d_call: -; clone_size: few; j_call: TRBJ2-5; v_call: TRBV7-9; cdr3_aa: CASCRGVKTQYF; cdr3_nt: TGTGCCAGTTGCCGGGGAGTGAAGACCCAGTACTTC
d_call: -; clone_size: -; j_call: TRBJ2-5; v_call: TRBV7-6; cdr3_aa: CASSDLHEETQYF; cdr3_nt: TGTGCCAGCAGCGACTTACACGAAGAGACCCAGTACTTC
d_call: -; clone_size: -; j_call: TRBJ1-2; v_call: TRBV6-5; cdr3_aa: CASSFPGGYGYTF; cdr3_nt: TGTGCCAGCAGTTTCCCGGGGGGCTATGGCTACACCTTC
d_call: TRBD1; clone_size: -; j_call: TRBJ1-2; v_call: TRBV27; cdr3_aa: CASSPRDSATTLYGYTF; cdr3_nt: TGTGCCAGCAGTCCCCGGGACAGTGCCACGACTCTCTATGGCTACACCTTC
d_call: -; clone_size: -; j_call: TRBJ2-3; v_call: TRBV5-4; cdr3_aa: CASSETTDTQYF; cdr3_nt: TGTGCCAGCAGCGAAACTACAGATACGCAGTATTTT
d_call: -; clone_size: -; j_call: TRBJ2-3; v_call: TRBV19; cdr3_aa: CASSMIPTTDTQYF; cdr3_nt: TGTGCCAGTAGTATGATCCCTACCACAGATACGCAGTATTTT
d_call: -; clone_size: -; j_call: TRBJ2-3; v_call: TRBV2; cdr3_aa: CASEDEHTDTQYF; cdr3_nt: TGTGCCAGCGAAGACGAACACACAGATACGCAGTATTTT
d_call: -; clone_size: -; j_call: TRBJ2-7; v_call: TRBV12-5; cdr3_aa: CASGSSAEQYF; cdr3_nt: TGTGCTAGTGGTTCGTCCGCCGAGCAGTACTTC
d_call: -; clone_size: -; j_call: TRBJ2-1; v_call: TRBV14; cdr3_aa: CASSLKTYGTLYNEQFF; cdr3_nt: TGTGCCAGCAGCCTCAAAACCTACGGGACGTTATACAATGAGCAGTTCTTC
d_call: TRBD2; clone_size: -; j_call: TRBJ2-1; v_call: TRBV5-4; cdr3_aa: CASSFVRGEQFF; cdr3_nt: TGTGCCAGCAGCTTTGTGCGGGGGGAGCAGTTCTTC
d_call: TRBD2; clone_size: -; j_call: TRBJ2-1; v_call: TRBV5-8; cdr3_aa: CASSGTSGEVYNEQFF; cdr3_nt: TGTGCCAGCAGCGGGACTAGCGGGGAAGTATACAATGAGCAGTTCTTC
d_call: -; clone_size: -; j_call: TRBJ1-1; v_call: TRBV21-1; cdr3_aa: CASSKGAPGSNTEAFF; cdr3_nt: TGTGCCAGCAGCAAAGGGGCCCCGGGATCAAACACTGAAGCTTTCTTT
d_call: -; clone_size: -; j_call: TRBJ1-1; v_call: TRBV6-4; cdr3_aa: CASSASGMNTEAFF; cdr3_nt: TGTGCCAGCAGTGCCTCAGGAATGAACACTGAAGCTTTCTTT
d_call: TRBD1; clone_size: -; j_call: TRBJ2-1; v_call: TRBV7-3; cdr3_aa: CASSATGGYVFGNEQFF; cdr3_nt: TGTGCCAGCAGTGCGACAGGGGGTTACGTATTCGGCAATGAGCAGTTCTTC
d_call: -; clone_size: -; j_call: TRBJ2-3; v_call: TRBV11-3; cdr3_aa: CASSLWEGADTQYF; cdr3_nt: TGTGCCAGCAGCTTATGGGAAGGGGCCGATACGCAGTATTTT
d_call: TRBD2; clone_size: few; j_call: TRBJ2-5; v_call: TRBV4-3; cdr3_aa: CASSQTSGEETQYF; cdr3_nt: TGCGCCAGCAGCCAGACTAGCGGGGAGGAGACCCAGTACTTC
d_call: -; clone_size: -; j_call: TRBJ1-1; v_call: TRBV7-2; cdr3_aa: CASSLGGGPTEAFF; cdr3_nt: TGTGCCAGCAGCTTAGGTGGGGGGCCCACTGAAGCTTTCTTT
d_call: -; clone_size: few; j_call: TRBJ2-7; v_call: TRBV7-2; cdr3_aa: CASSLPSTGLMGEQYF; cdr3_nt: TGTGCCAGCAGCTTACCGTCGACAGGTCTAATGGGGGAGCAGTACTTC
d_call: -; clone_size: -; j_call: TRBJ2-1; v_call: TRBV10-2; cdr3_aa: CASLSNEQFF; cdr3_nt: TGCGCCAGCTTGTCGAATGAGCAGTTCTTC
d_call: TRBD2; clone_size: -; j_call: TRBJ2-3; v_call: TRBV11-2; cdr3_aa: CASSLGVTGTSGYTQYF; cdr3_nt: TGTGCCAGCAGCTTAGGGGTTACCGGGACTAGCGGGTATACGCAGTATTTT
d_call: -; clone_size: once; j_call: TRBJ2-5; v_call: TRBV7-9; cdr3_aa: CASSFKGIRETQYF; cdr3_nt: TGTGCCAGCAGCTTTAAAGGGATTAGAGAGACCCAGTACTTC
d_call: -; clone_size: -; j_call: TRBJ1-2; v_call: TRBV19; cdr3_aa: CASTYSSNYGYTF; cdr3_nt: TGTGCCAGTACTTACTCGTCTAACTATGGCTACACCTTC
d_call: -; clone_size: -; j_call: TRBJ2-5; v_call: TRBV23-1; cdr3_aa: CASSQSGRKETQYF; cdr3_nt: TGCGCCAGCAGTCAATCGGGCAGAAAAGAGACCCAGTACTTC
d_call: TRBD2; clone_size: -; j_call: TRBJ2-3; v_call: TRBV4-1; cdr3_aa: CASSLLFSGGGTDTQYF; cdr3_nt: TGCGCCAGCAGCCTCCTTTTTAGCGGGGGGGGCACAGATACGCAGTATTTT
d_call: -; clone_size: -; j_call: TRBJ2-7; v_call: TRBV27; cdr3_aa: CASSLGGTGYEQYF; cdr3_nt: TGTGCCAGCAGTTTGGGGGGCACCGGATACGAGCAGTACTTC
d_call: -; clone_size: -; j_call: TRBJ2-2; v_call: TRBV9; cdr3_aa: CASSFRDLNTGELFF; cdr3_nt: TGTGCCAGCAGCTTCCGGGACCTTAACACCGGGGAGCTGTTTTTT
d_call: TRBD1; clone_size: -; j_call: TRBJ1-5; v_call: TRBV19; cdr3_aa: CASSSGGWNQPQHF; cdr3_nt: TGTGCCAGTAGCTCAGGGGGCTGGAATCAGCCCCAGCATTTT
d_call: TRBD1; clone_size: once; j_call: TRBJ1-5; v_call: TRBV5-8; cdr3_aa: CASSLRGGNQPQHF; cdr3_nt: TGTGCCAGCAGCCTCAGGGGGGGCAATCAGCCCCAGCATTTT
d_call: TRBD2; clone_size: -; j_call: TRBJ2-7; v_call: TRBV11-2; cdr3_aa: CASSPALAVEQYF; cdr3_nt: TGTGCCAGCAGCCCCGCACTAGCGGTCGAGCAGTACTTC
d_call: -; clone_size: -; j_call: TRBJ1-1; v_call: TRBV14; cdr3_aa: CASRTARDPLTEAFF; cdr3_nt: TGTGCCAGCAGGACCGCCAGGGACCCCCTCACTGAAGCTTTCTTT
d_call: -; clone_size: -; j_call: TRBJ2-3; v_call: TRBV4-1; cdr3_aa: CASSQGAADTQYF; cdr3_nt: TGCGCCAGCAGCCAAGGGGCGGCAGATACGCAGTATTTT
d_call: -; clone_size: few; j_call: TRBJ1-3; v_call: TRBV5-6; cdr3_aa: CASSFGRSTGNTIYF; cdr3_nt: TGTGCCAGCAGCTTTGGACGGAGCACTGGAAACACCATATATTTT